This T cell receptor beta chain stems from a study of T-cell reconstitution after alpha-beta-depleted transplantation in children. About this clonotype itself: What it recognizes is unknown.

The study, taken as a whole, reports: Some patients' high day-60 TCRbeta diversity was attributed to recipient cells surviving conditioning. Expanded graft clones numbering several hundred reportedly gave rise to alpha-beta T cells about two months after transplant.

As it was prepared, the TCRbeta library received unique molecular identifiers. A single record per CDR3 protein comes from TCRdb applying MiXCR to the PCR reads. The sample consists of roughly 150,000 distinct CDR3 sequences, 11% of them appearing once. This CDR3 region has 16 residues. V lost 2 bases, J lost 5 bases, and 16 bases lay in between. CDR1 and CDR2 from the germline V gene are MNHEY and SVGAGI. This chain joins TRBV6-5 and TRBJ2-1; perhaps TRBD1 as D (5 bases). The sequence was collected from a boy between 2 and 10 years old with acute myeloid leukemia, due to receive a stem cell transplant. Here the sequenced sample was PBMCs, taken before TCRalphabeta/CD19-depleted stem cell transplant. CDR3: CASSYQGPEVNNEQFF. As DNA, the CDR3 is TGTGCCAGCAGTTACCAGGGCCCCGAGGTTAACAATGAGCAGTTCTTC.